The T cell receptor beta chain described here comes from a study of response to subunit inactivated influenza vaccine. Study-wide results and caveats: It was the authors' suggestion that each seasonal influenza vaccination recruits few new T cells.

For this clonotype: Antigen specificity is unknown.

The V segment lost 5 bases and the J segment 1 base; nucleotides outside the gene matches: 4. The CDR3 covers 15 residues. Germline loops: CDR1 KGHDR, CDR2 SFDVKD. TCRdb used MiXCR to reprocess the RT-PCR reads, holding one entry per CDR3 protein. This table holds about 190,000 distinct CDR3 sequences, about 15% found once. The rearrangement uses TRBV24-1 and TRBJ2-3, with 8 bases that match TRBD2. This specimen was CD8+ T cells sorted from PBMCs, taken 4 to 6 days after vaccination. The origin of this receptor is a man aged 50 to 59 who received an inactivated influenza vaccine. CDR3 sequence (DNA): TGTGCCACCAGTGGCGGGGGGCTCGGCACAGATACGCAGTATTTT. Its translation is CATSGGGLGTDTQYF.